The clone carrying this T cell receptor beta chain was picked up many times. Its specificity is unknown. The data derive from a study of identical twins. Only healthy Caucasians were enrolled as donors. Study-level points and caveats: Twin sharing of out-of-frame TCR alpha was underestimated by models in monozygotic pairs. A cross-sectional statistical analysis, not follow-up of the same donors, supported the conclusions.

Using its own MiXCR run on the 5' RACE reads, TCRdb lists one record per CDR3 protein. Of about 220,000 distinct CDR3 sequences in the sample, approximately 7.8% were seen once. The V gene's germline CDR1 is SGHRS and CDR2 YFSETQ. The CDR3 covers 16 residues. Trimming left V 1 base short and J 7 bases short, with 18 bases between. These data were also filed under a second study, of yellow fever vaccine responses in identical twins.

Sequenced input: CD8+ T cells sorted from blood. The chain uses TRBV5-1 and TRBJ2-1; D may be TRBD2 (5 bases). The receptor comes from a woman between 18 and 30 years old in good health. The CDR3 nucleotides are TGCGCCAGCAGCTTGCTCCCCGCGGGTAGCGCGAATGAGCAGTTCTTC. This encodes CASSLLPAGSANEQFF.